The TCR beta chain under discussion was sequenced for a study of blood T cell repertoires in COVID-19. Study-level information: Sites in the United States, Italy and Spain provided acute and convalescent COVID-19 samples. T cells, B-cell-depleted T cells, or PBMCs provided the cDNA or gDNA that served as material.

Looked up from germline, CDR1 is MDHEN and CDR2 is SYDVKM. V dropped 5 bases and J dropped 5; count of bases not matched to a gene: 6. The CDR3 spans 14 residues. Methods used by the authors: Quantification of nucleated cells was approximated via reference gene primer amplification. The method was immunoSEQ multiplex PCR; TCRdb's version includes in-frame clones alone and lacks a portion of them. That table supplies the V and J calls and clone size; D and trimming were determined from the DNA. The sample has roughly 89,000 clones, more than 80% seen once. The rearrangement links TRBV28 to TRBJ2-5, with 9 bases matching TRBD1. The source material was peripheral blood. This sequence was found in a woman in her 70s with acute or convalescent COVID-19. The CDR3 coding sequence is TGTGCCAGCAGTCCAGGGACAGGGAGGGAGACCCAGTACTTC. Residues: CASSPGTGRETQYF.